This T cell receptor (beta chain) was documented in a study of Ad26.COV2.S vaccination and SARS-CoV-2 variants. On the study more broadly: Intramuscularly, Ad26.COV2.S was given either once or twice, 56 days apart. Study results and caveats: TCR breadth and depth analyses may have underestimated total T cell responses. For non-spike TCRs, breadth in vaccine recipients resembled that in placebo recipients.

As regards this clone: The antigen is not known. One end of the junction varies from germline; a read error may be responsible.

This table comes from immunoSEQ multiplex PCR, and its TCRdb copy is limited to in-frame clones, with some not included. The data show approximately 300,000 clones, roughly 84% seen once. The germline V gene has CDR1 SGHDT and CDR2 YYEEEE. The CDR3 sequence is 14 residues long. Treatment indicated: about 20 received Ad26.COV2.S at low or high dose, single or two shots; five or six received placebo; per-sample allocation not given. Specimens were obtained on day 63 following the first vaccine or placebo injection. Expression of Wuhan-strain SARS-CoV-2 spike came from the Ad26 vector that formed the vaccine.

The chain joins TRBV5-6 to TRBJ1-2; the match to TRBD1 covers 7 bases. The material was peripheral blood, obtained in a trial of Ad26.COV2.S vaccine versus placebo. This clonotype was sampled from a person aged 18 to 65 who received the Ad26.COV2.S COVID-19 vaccine or a placebo. In DNA form, the CDR3 reads TGTGCCAGCAGCTTAGTCGCGACAGGGCTAGAGAGCCGCTTC. It specifies CASSLVATGLESRF.